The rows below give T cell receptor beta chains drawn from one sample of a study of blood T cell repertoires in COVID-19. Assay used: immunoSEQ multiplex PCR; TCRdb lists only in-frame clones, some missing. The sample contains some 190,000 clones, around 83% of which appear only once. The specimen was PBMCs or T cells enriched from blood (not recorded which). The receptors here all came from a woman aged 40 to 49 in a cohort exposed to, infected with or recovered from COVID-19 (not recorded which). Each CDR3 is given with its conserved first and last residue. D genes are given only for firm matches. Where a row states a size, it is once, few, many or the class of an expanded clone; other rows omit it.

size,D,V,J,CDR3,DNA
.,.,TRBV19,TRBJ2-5,CASIDSMETQYF,TGTGCCAGTATCGATAGCATGGAGACCCAGTACTTC
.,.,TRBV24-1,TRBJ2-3,CATSATGRPDTQYF,TGTGCCACCAGTGCGACAGGGAGGCCAGATACGCAGTATTTT
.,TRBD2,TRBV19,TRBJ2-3,CASSESGVNTDTQYF,TGTGCCAGTAGTGAGAGCGGGGTCAACACAGATACGCAGTATTTT
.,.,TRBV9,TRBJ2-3,CASSVGANTQYF,TGTGCCAGCAGCGTAGGGGCTAATACGCAGTATTTT
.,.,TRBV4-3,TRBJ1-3,CASSQDEASSGNTIYF,TGCGCCAGCAGCCAAGATGAGGCGTCCTCTGGAAACACCATATATTTT
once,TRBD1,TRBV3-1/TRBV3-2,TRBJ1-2,CASSHRTGGNYGYTF,TGTGCCAGCAGTCACAGGACAGGGGGCAACTATGGCTACACCTTC
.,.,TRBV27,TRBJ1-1,CASTLRVGTEAFF,TGTGCCAGCACTCTTCGGGTGGGCACTGAAGCTTTCTTT
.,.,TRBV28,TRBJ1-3,CASSPMGGSVGNTIYF,TGTGCCAGCAGTCCCATGGGAGGTTCGGTTGGAAACACCATATATTTT
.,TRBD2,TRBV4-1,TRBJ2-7,CASSQVAAGPYEQYF,TGCGCCAGCAGCCAAGTGGCAGCGGGACCCTACGAGCAGTACTTC
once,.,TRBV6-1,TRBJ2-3,CASSEAASGTQYF,TGTGCCAGCAGTGAAGCCGCCTCCGGTACGCAGTATTTT
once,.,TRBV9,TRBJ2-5,CASSHPSQGGAIKETQYF,TGTGCCAGCAGCCATCCATCCCAGGGCGGGGCGATCAAAGAGACCCAGTACTTC
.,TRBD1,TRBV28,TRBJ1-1,CASSAIHSDRVNTEAFF,TGTGCCAGCAGTGCCATCCACTCGGACAGGGTGAACACTGAAGCTTTCTTT
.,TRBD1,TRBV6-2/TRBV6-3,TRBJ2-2,CASSSLQGHTGELFF,TGTGCCAGCAGTTCATTACAGGGGCATACCGGGGAGCTGTTTTTT
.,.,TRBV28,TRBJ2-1,CASSPFVGSYNEQFF,TGTGCCAGCAGCCCCTTTGTCGGTTCCTACAATGAGCAGTTCTTC
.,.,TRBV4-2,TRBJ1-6,CASSQRPVGESSYNSPLHF,TGTGCCAGCAGCCAGCGTCCCGTCGGGGAGTCCTCCTATAATTCACCCCTCCACTTT
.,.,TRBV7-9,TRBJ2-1,CASSLAARAYNEQFF,TGTGCCAGCAGCTTAGCGGCCAGGGCTTACAATGAGCAGTTCTTC
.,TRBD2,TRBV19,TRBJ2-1,CASSIDYAGGGFEQFF,TGTGCCAGTAGTATAGATTACGCGGGAGGAGGTTTTGAGCAGTTCTTC
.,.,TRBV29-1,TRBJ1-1,CSVVTGGKLNTEAFF,TGCAGCGTAGTAACTGGCGGTAAGCTGAACACTGAAGCTTTCTTT
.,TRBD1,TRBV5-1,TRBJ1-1,CASSFGTGGGSPEAFF,TGCGCCAGCAGCTTCGGGACAGGGGGCGGGAGTCCTGAAGCTTTCTTT
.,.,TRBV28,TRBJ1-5,CASSSPPDQPQHF,TGTGCCAGCAGTTCGCCCCCGGATCAGCCCCAGCATTTT
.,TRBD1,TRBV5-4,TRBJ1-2,CASSPGDRTPFGYTF,TGTGCCAGCAGCCCTGGGGACAGGACCCCCTTCGGCTACACCTTC
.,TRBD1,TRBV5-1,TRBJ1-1,CASRSRDRRLNTEAFF,TGCGCCAGCAGAAGCCGGGACAGGAGACTGAACACTGAAGCTTTCTTT
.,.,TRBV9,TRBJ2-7,CASSVEIEAPYEQYF,TGTGCCAGCAGCGTAGAGATAGAGGCACCTTACGAGCAGTACTTC
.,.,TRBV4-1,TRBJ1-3,CASSQDGHSGNTIYF,TGCGCCAGCAGCCAGGACGGACACTCTGGAAACACCATATATTTT
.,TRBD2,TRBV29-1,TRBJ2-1,CSVPGLPTNEQFF,TGCAGCGTCCCGGGACTACCAACCAATGAGCAGTTCTTC
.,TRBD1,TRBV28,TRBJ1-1,CASSLYRGQGSPEAFF,TGTGCCAGCAGTTTGTACCGGGGACAGGGGAGCCCTGAAGCTTTCTTT
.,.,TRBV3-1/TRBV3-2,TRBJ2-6,CASSQTGESSGANVLTF,TGTGCCAGCAGCCAGACAGGAGAGAGCTCTGGGGCCAACGTCCTGACTTTC
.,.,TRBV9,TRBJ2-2,CASSVAIQKSNTGELFF,TGTGCCAGCAGCGTAGCCATACAAAAATCGAACACCGGGGAGCTGTTTTTT
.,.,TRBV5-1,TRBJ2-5,CASSLTVQETQYF,TGCGCCAGCAGCTTGACGGTGCAAGAGACCCAGTACTTC
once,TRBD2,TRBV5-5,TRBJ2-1,CASSLNPSGSRDEQFF,TGTGCCAGCAGCTTGAATCCTAGCGGGAGCCGCGATGAGCAGTTCTTC
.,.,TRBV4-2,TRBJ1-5,CASSQVADQPQHF,TGTGCCAGCAGCCAAGTTGCGGATCAGCCCCAGCATTTT
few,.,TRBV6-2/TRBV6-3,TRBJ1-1,CASSNPQGYTEAFF,TGTGCCAGCAGTAACCCACAGGGTTACACTGAAGCTTTCTTT
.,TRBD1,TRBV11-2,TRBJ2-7,CASSLGQGLISYEQYF,TGTGCCAGCAGCTTGGGACAGGGATTAATCTCCTACGAGCAGTACTTC
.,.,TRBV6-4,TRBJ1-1,CASSEREEGTEAFF,TGTGCCAGCAGTGAGAGGGAGGAGGGCACTGAAGCTTTCTTT
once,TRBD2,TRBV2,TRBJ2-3,CASSEAPSGRAVTQYF,TGTGCCAGCAGTGAAGCGCCCAGCGGGAGGGCCGTTACGCAGTATTTT
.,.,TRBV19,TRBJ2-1,CASSMTRVYNEQFF,TGTGCCAGTAGTATGACTAGGGTCTACAATGAGCAGTTCTTC
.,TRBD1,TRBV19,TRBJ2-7,CASSTTGTGFYEQYF,TGTGCCAGTAGTACCACCGGGACAGGGTTCTACGAGCAGTACTTC
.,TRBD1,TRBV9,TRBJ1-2,CASSVGQGTYGYTF,TGTGCCAGCAGCGTAGGACAGGGGACCTATGGCTACACCTTC
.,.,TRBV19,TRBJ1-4,CASSIDGEIGEKLFF,TGTGCCAGTAGTATAGATGGGGAGATTGGTGAAAAACTGTTTTTT
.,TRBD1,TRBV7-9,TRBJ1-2,CASSLSGTGGEGTF,TGTGCCAGCAGCTTGTCTGGGACAGGGGGAGAAGGTACCTTC
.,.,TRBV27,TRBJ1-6,CASSLGTTGSNSPLHF,TGTGCCAGCAGTTTGGGCACTACAGGATCCAATTCACCCCTCCACTTT
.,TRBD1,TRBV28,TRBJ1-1,CASSFRGPNTEAFF,TGTGCCAGCAGTTTCAGGGGGCCCAACACTGAAGCTTTCTTT
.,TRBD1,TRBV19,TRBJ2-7,CASSIRPGQGTMSYEQYF,TGTGCCAGTAGTATTCGACCGGGACAGGGCACAATGAGCTACGAGCAGTACTTC
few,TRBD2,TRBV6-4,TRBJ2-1,CASSSSGGADEQFF,TGTGCCAGCAGCAGTAGCGGGGGGGCCGATGAGCAGTTCTTC
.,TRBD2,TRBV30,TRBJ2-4,CAWSPRGGLAKNIQYF,TGTGCCTGGAGTCCTAGGGGAGGGCTAGCCAAAAACATTCAGTACTTC
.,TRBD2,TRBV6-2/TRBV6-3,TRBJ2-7,CASSYSTSGGYREQYF,TGTGCCAGCAGTTACTCAACTAGCGGGGGTTATCGCGAGCAGTACTTC
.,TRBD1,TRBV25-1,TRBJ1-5,CASSLSGQGPQSNQPQHF,TGTGCCAGCAGCTTAAGCGGACAGGGGCCCCAAAGCAATCAGCCCCAGCATTTT
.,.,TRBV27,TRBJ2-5,CASSLRTAQETQYF,TGTGCCAGCAGTTTACGGACAGCTCAAGAGACCCAGTACTTC
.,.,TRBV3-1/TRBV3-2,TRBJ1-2,CASSQFGGAYGYTF,TGTGCCAGCAGCCAATTCGGGGGGGCCTATGGCTACACCTTC
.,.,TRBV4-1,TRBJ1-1,CASRAGYTEAFF,TGCGCCAGCAGAGCAGGGTACACTGAAGCTTTCTTT
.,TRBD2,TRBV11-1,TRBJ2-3,CASSSGLAGGSDTQYF,TGTGCCAGCAGCTCCGGACTAGCGGGGGGATCAGATACGCAGTATTTT
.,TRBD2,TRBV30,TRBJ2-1,CAWSRLADYNEQFF,TGTGCCTGGAGCCGACTAGCTGACTACAATGAGCAGTTCTTC
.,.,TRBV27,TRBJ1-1,CASSPHRSTEAFF,TGTGCCAGCAGTCCCCACAGGTCTACTGAAGCTTTCTTT
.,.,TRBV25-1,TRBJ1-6,CASSEFGGSSYNSPLHF,TGTGCCAGCAGTGAATTTGGAGGGAGCTCCTATAATTCACCCCTCCACTTT
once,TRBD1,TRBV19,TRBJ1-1,CASSMGAETGGPANTEAFF,TGTGCCAGTAGTATGGGAGCAGAGACAGGGGGCCCAGCGAACACTGAAGCTTTCTTT
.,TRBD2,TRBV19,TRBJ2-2,CASKTSGRRSGELFF,TGTGCCAGTAAAACTAGCGGGAGAAGGTCCGGGGAGCTGTTTTTT
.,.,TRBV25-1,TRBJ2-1,CASSEGQYNEQFF,TGTGCCAGCAGTGAAGGTCAGTACAATGAGCAGTTCTTC
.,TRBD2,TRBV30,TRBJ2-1,CAWSSGSSNEQFF,TGTGCCTGGAGTAGCGGGAGTAGCAATGAGCAGTTCTTC
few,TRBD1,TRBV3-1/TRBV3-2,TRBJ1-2,CASSQRDRGPTNYGYTF,TGTGCCAGCAGCCAGCGGGACAGGGGACCTACTAACTATGGCTACACCTTC
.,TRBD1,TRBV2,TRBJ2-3,CASGPGQGNTDTQYF,TGTGCCAGCGGTCCGGGACAGGGGAACACAGATACGCAGTATTTT